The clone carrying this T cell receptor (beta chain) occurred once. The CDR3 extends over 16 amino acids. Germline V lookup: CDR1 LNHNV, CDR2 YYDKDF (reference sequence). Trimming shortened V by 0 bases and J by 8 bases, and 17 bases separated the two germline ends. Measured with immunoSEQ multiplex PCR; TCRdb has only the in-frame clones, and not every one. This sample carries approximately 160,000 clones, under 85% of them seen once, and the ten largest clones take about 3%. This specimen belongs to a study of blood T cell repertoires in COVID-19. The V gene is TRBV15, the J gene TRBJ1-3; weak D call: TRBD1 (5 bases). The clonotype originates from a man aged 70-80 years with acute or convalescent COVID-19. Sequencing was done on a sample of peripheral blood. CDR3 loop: CATSRDRGTSGDTIYF. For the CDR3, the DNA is TGTGCCACCAGCAGAGATAGGGGCACCTCGGGAGACACCATATATTTT.